This T cell receptor beta chain was identified during a study of blood T cell repertoires in COVID-19. Whole-study context: The origin of the acute and convalescent COVID-19 samples was the United States, Italy and Spain. PBMCs, B-cell-depleted T cells, or T cells provided the cDNA or gDNA that made up the material.

Under the authors' procedure: Researchers report that nucleated cell counts were estimated from reference gene primer amplification. Sequencing used immunoSEQ multiplex PCR; TCRdb keeps in-frame clones, though not all of them. Clonal size and the V and J genes are those of that table, whereas D and trimming came from the DNA. In the table there are some 64,000 clones, more than 65% of which are singletons. Input material: peripheral blood. This sequence originates from a human donor in a cohort sampled during active COVID-19.

CDR3 DNA: TGCGCCAGCAGTGTCGAGACAGGGGGGGATGCTTTCTTT. Translated: CASSVETGGDAFF. The chain links TRBV10-1 to TRBJ1-1, with TRBD1 matching over 9 bases. V was clipped by 4 bases and J by 11 bases; unmatched bases: 8. Germline CDR1 reads WNHNN; CDR2 reads SYGVQD (reference sequence). The CDR3 runs to 13 residues.